This is a list of T cell receptor beta chains from one sample in a study of blood T cell repertoires in COVID-19. The repertoire was sequenced with immunoSEQ multiplex PCR; TCRdb's copy has only in-frame clones and lacks some. The sample includes some 400,000 clones, roughly 86% of them seen just once. The sequenced material came from peripheral blood. The receptor source for this set is a young woman with COVID-19, enrolled during active disease. The CDR3 runs from the conserved cysteine through the conserved F or W. A D gene is named only where the DNA matches it firmly. Size is stated for part of the rows, as once, few or many counts, or as a class when the clone is expanded.

V,D,J,size,DNA,CDR3
TRBV2,TRBD1,TRBJ1-1,-,TGTGCCAGCAGTCTGGACAGGACCACCACTGAAGCTTTCTTT,CASSLDRTTTEAFF
TRBV6-6,TRBD1,TRBJ2-4,-,TGTGCCAGCAGTCATTACAGGGGGGATAGTCTAGCCAAAAACATTCAGTACTTC,CASSHYRGDSLAKNIQYF
TRBV15,TRBD2,TRBJ2-3,-,TGTGCCACCAGCAAGAGCGGGAGGGCAGATACGCAGTATTTT,CATSKSGRADTQYF
TRBV28,TRBD1,TRBJ1-5,-,TGTGCCAGCAGTATAGGGGGCGGGGGGCTATATAGCAATCAGCCCCAGCATTTT,CASSIGGGGLYSNQPQHF
TRBV5-4,TRBD1,TRBJ2-7,-,TGTGCCAGCAGCTTTGACAGGGGTAACGAGCAGTACTTC,CASSFDRGNEQYF
TRBV7-9,-,TRBJ2-1,-,TGTGCCAGCAGCTTAGACCTTAGCGGAGACTACAATGAGCAGTTCTTC,CASSLDLSGDYNEQFF
TRBV6-4,-,TRBJ2-5,few,TGTGCCAGCAGTGAAAGTGGTGAGGGCCAAGAGACCCAGTACTTC,CASSESGEGQETQYF
TRBV30,-,TRBJ1-2,few,TGTGCCTGGAGCTTCACCTTGAGTTACTATGGCTACACCTTC,CAWSFTLSYYGYTF
TRBV5-5,TRBD2,TRBJ2-3,-,TGTGCCAGCAGCCCGGGACTACCCTCAGATACGCAGTATTTT,CASSPGLPSDTQYF
TRBV6-2/TRBV6-3,-,TRBJ1-6,-,TGTGCCAGCAGTTACTACGGCGCTTTTACAGGGAGCTCCTATAATTCACCCCTCCACTTT,CASSYYGAFTGSSYNSPLHF
TRBV5-3,TRBD1,TRBJ2-7,few,TGTGCCAGAACCTCCAGGGGGCGGGGCTCCTACGAGCAGTACTTC,CARTSRGRGSYEQYF
TRBV28,TRBD1,TRBJ1-1,-,TGTGCCAGCACCAGACAGGGCCTGAGGACTGAAGCTTTCTTT,CASTRQGLRTEAFF
TRBV20-1,-,TRBJ1-3,-,TGCAGTGCTAGTACTCAGGGCAGTGGAAACACCATATATTTT,CSASTQGSGNTIYF
TRBV28,-,TRBJ2-7,-,TGTGCCAGCAGGGCTACAGTTCCCTACGAGCAGTACTTC,CASRATVPYEQYF
TRBV28,-,TRBJ2-7,-,TGTGCCAGCAGTTTGCCGGACAGCCTCGTGCGCGAGCAGTACTTC,CASSLPDSLVREQYF
TRBV5-4,-,TRBJ2-3,once,TGTGCCAGCAGCAGAGAAACCTATGAGGGAGATACGCAGTATTTT,CASSRETYEGDTQYF
TRBV29-1,TRBD2,TRBJ2-1,-,TGCAGCGTTGGACGCGGGAGCTCCTACAATGAGCAGTTCTTC,CSVGRGSSYNEQFF
TRBV19,TRBD2,TRBJ2-3,-,TGTGCCAGTAGCGGGAGGAGGACAGATACGCAGTATTTT,CASSGRRTDTQYF
TRBV15,TRBD2,TRBJ2-7,-,TGTGCCACCAGCAGAGATCGAGCGGGAGGGGGTCTAGGAGAGCAGTACTTC,CATSRDRAGGGLGEQYF
TRBV20-1,-,TRBJ1-3,once,TGCAGTGCTAGTCGGGGGGCAGTCGGAAACACCATATATTTT,CSASRGAVGNTIYF
TRBV4-3,-,TRBJ2-3,-,TGCGCCAGCAGCCAAGAAGACAGGCCAGTGTCCACAGATACGCAGTATTTT,CASSQEDRPVSTDTQYF
TRBV28,-,TRBJ2-3,-,TGTGCCAGCAGTTTCCTTAGCGGTCAGGATACGCAGTATTTT,CASSFLSGQDTQYF
TRBV7-9,-,TRBJ2-5,-,TGTGCCAGCAGCTTAGTGGGGACTTCACAAGAGACCCAGTACTTC,CASSLVGTSQETQYF
TRBV29-1,-,TRBJ2-1,-,TGCAGCGTGACTAGCTCCTACAATGAGCAGTTCTTC,CSVTSSYNEQFF
TRBV10-1,-,TRBJ2-1,-,TGCGCCAGCGGCGAAGCGAGAGGTGAGCAGTTCTTC,CASGEARGEQFF
TRBV6-5,-,TRBJ2-7,-,TGTGCCAGCAGCCAGACAGGTTACGAGCAGTACTTC,CASSQTGYEQYF
TRBV5-4,TRBD2,TRBJ2-7,-,TGTGCCAGCAGCTCCGGGACTAGCGGGAGTTACGAGCAGTACTTC,CASSSGTSGSYEQYF
TRBV5-1,-,TRBJ2-7,-,TGCGCCAGCAGCCCTGACAGTGACTCCTACGAGCAGTACTTC,CASSPDSDSYEQYF
TRBV28,-,TRBJ1-6,few,TGTGCCAGCAGTATCCTCAGGGTAGGGTCACCCCTCCACTTT,CASSILRVGSPLHF
TRBV18,-,TRBJ1-1,-,TGTGCCAGCTCACCCTCGCGTCGATCCACTGAAGCTTTCTTT,CASSPSRRSTEAFF
TRBV10-2,-,TRBJ2-5,-,TGCGCCAGCATCGAGGGAGTGACCCAGTACTTC,CASIEGVTQYF
TRBV20-1,-,TRBJ2-5,-,TGCAGTGCTAGAAGAGAGCGGGCGCTGTACTTC,CSARRERALYF
TRBV7-9,TRBD1,TRBJ2-5,-,TGTGCCAGCAGCGAACCGGGACAGGGTGAGACCCAGTACTTC,CASSEPGQGETQYF
TRBV4-1,-,TRBJ1-2,-,TGCGCCAGCAGCCAAGGTTTGTGGCCTCGGGGATATGGCTACACCTTC,CASSQGLWPRGYGYTF
TRBV30,TRBD1,TRBJ2-7,-,TGTGCCTGGGACCCGGGACAGGGTTCCTACGAGCAGTACTTC,CAWDPGQGSYEQYF
TRBV29-1,TRBD1,TRBJ1-4,-,TGCAGCGTTGAAGTGGGACAGGGGGCTGAAAAACTGTTTTTT,CSVEVGQGAEKLFF
TRBV7-9,TRBD2,TRBJ2-4,-,TGTGCCAGCAGCTCCTCTGGGGGAGGGAACATTCAGTACTTC,CASSSSGGGNIQYF
TRBV14,-,TRBJ1-5,-,TGTGCCAGCAGCCAGGGGCATCAGCCCCAGCATTTT,CASSQGHQPQHF
TRBV19,-,TRBJ1-4,once,TGTGCCAGTAGTATCTCTGGGAGCCTGAATGAAAAACTGTTTTTT,CASSISGSLNEKLFF
TRBV5-1,-,TRBJ1-2,-,TGCGCCAGCAGCTTCGAACTAGACGGCTACACCTTC,CASSFELDGYTF
TRBV10-1,TRBD2,TRBJ2-1,once,TGCGCCAGCAGCGCTACCAGCGGGGGTTACAATGAGCAGTTCTTC,CASSATSGGYNEQFF
TRBV28,TRBD2,TRBJ2-1,-,TGTGCCAGCAAAACTAGCGGGAGATTGAATGAGCAGTTCTTC,CASKTSGRLNEQFF
TRBV7-2,TRBD2,TRBJ2-1,once,TGTGCCAGCAGCCTTGGTGTTTTCGGGAGGGGGTCTGGGAATGAGCAGTTCTTC,CASSLGVFGRGSGNEQFF
TRBV9,TRBD2,TRBJ2-7,-,TGTGCCAGCAGCGTAGGGGGTAGCGGGAGCAGGTACGAGCAGTACTTC,CASSVGGSGSRYEQYF
TRBV19,-,TRBJ1-5,-,TGTGCCACACACCGGGTGGGGATGGAGGGGAGCAATCAGCCCCAGCATTTT,CATHRVGMEGSNQPQHF
TRBV19,TRBD2,TRBJ2-7,-,TGTGCCAGTCGCCCTGCGGGGGGGGTCTCCTACGAGCAGTACTTC,CASRPAGGVSYEQYF
TRBV5-1,-,TRBJ2-7,-,TGCGCCAGCAGCTTGGAACTCGCAAGCTCCTACGAGCAGTACTTC,CASSLELASSYEQYF
TRBV24-1,-,TRBJ1-5,-,TGTGCCACCAGTGACCCGGGACAAAATCAGCCCCAGCATTTT,CATSDPGQNQPQHF
TRBV19,TRBD1,TRBJ1-2,few,TGTGCCAGTAGTCGACAGGGGGCTTCCTATGGCTACACCTTC,CASSRQGASYGYTF
TRBV30,-,TRBJ1-1,few,TGTGCCTGGAAAGGGGATCACGCTGAAGCTTTCTTT,CAWKGDHAEAFF
TRBV15,TRBD1,TRBJ2-5,-,TGTGCCACCAGCAGAGGGACAGGGGGGTCCCAAGAGACCCAGTACTTC,CATSRGTGGSQETQYF
TRBV6-5,-,TRBJ2-2,-,TGTGCCAGCAGTTACTCGTCAGGGGCGGGCGGGGAGCTGTTTTTT,CASSYSSGAGGELFF
TRBV27,-,TRBJ2-7,once,TGTGCCAGCAGTCTAAGCCTTTACTACGAGCAGTACTTC,CASSLSLYYEQYF